The source of this T cell receptor beta chain is a study of response to subunit inactivated influenza vaccine. Overall study findings and caveats: That few new T cells are recruited by each seasonal influenza vaccination was the authors' suggestion.

TCRdb processed the RT-PCR reads anew with MiXCR; each CDR3 protein has one entry. This sample yields around 850,000 distinct CDR3 sequences, of which about 18% are seen a single time; roughly 11% belongs to the top ten. Of note for this clonotype: Its target is not known.

The source material was PBMCs from blood, sampled less than 6 days after vaccination. The receptor was derived from a man aged 50-60 years who received an inactivated influenza vaccine.

The CDR3 region has the DNA TGTGCCAGCAGCAGCGGGATCTTAAGGAATGAGCAGTTCTTC. Protein product: CASSSGILRNEQFF. J is TRBJ2-1 and V is TRBV21-1; the table's TRBD2 call for D was not verified on the DNA. TRBV21-1 is a pseudogene segment. The CDR3 loop spans 14 amino acids.